This is a list of T cell receptor beta chains from one sample in a study of long-term antiretroviral therapy in people with HIV. The table came from immunoSEQ multiplex PCR; TCRdb's copy has only in-frame clones and leaves some out. This sample has 25,000 or so clones, with 88% found just once. The sample here was unsorted PBMCs, taken 0.5 years after starting antiretroviral therapy. The receptor set was obtained from a woman aged 18-29 years with HIV. The conserved cysteine and the conserved F or W are not part of the CDR3 here. The order of the fields is J gene, V gene, CDR3 protein.

>TRBJ2-6|TRBV29-1
SVVSSGANVLT
>TRBJ2-7|TRBV19
ASSIDPVRARDYEQY
>TRBJ2-5|TRBV7-9
ASSRSGLLQETQY
>TRBJ2-7|TRBV7-9
ASSLGAYEQY
>TRBJ2-7|TRBV13
ASSPGLTYEQY
>TRBJ1-5|TRBV4-2
ASSQVSRGSNQPQH
>TRBJ2-7|TRBV7-3
ASSLGPALAGSSYEQY
>TRBJ2-7|TRBV7-6
ASSLEGWGSYEQY
>TRBJ2-1|TRBV7-3
ASSLRGGNNEQF
>TRBJ1-2|TRBV19
ASSMPTFYGGYT
>TRBJ2-1|TRBV5-1
ASTRERNSYNEQF
>TRBJ2-3|TRBV28
ASSWSRKRDTQY
>TRBJ2-7|TRBV5-1
ASSPRTGSYEQY
>TRBJ2-7|TRBV11-3
ASSLAPGTTNEQY
>TRBJ2-1|TRBV14
ASSQDGWLAGTNEQF
>TRBJ1-1|TRBV6-1
ASGHTGGAKSF